The 29 T cell receptor beta chains below were found in one sample sequenced in a study of T-cell memory formation after mild COVID-19 (dated by TCRdb to the early 2020s). The library was produced with 5' RACE. For sequencing, an Illumina NovaSeq 6000 was employed. Using fastp at Q25 and MiXCR, TCRdb reprocessed the public reads and kept productive beta chains. Records with the same CDR3 protein are collapsed into one entry carrying the most frequent genes and DNA. In this sample the table shows hundreds of thousands of distinct CDR3 sequences, approximately 15% of which occur a single time. The ten largest clonotypes hold under 2.5% of the sample. Source material: PBMCs or a T cell subset sorted from them (not recorded which). Receptor source: an adult woman who had mild COVID-19 (a few samples of this study predate the infection). The sample titles of this study are shuffled in the database, so cell type and time point are left out; the donor was told from shared clones.

This clonotype was seen only a few times. J is TRBJ2-5 and V is TRBV11-2, with TRBD1 matching over 7 bases. The CDR3 covers 14 residues. From germline, CDR1 is SGHAT and CDR2 FQNNGV. Trimming at V came to 8 bases and at J to 5 bases, leaving 11 bases not matched to a gene. The CDR3 region has the DNA TGTGCCAGCTGCATCCAGACAGGGTTTGAGACCCAGTACTTC. As protein: CASCIQTGFETQYF.

Only a few counts were recorded for this clonotype. CDR3 sequence (DNA): TGTGCCAGCAGCTTAGGAGGGTTCTCCTACGAGCAGTACTTC. Encoded protein: CASSLGGFSYEQYF. This chain links TRBV7-4 with TRBJ2-7, with a weak D call TRBD2 (5 bases). This CDR3 is built from 14 residues. V dropped 1 base and J dropped 0 bases, with 7 bases sitting between them. Per the germline V gene, CDR1 is SGHVT and CDR2 is SQSDAQ.

The V call is TRBV6-6, the J call TRBJ1-1, with 9 bases fitting TRBD1. Germline V lookup: CDR1 MNHNY, CDR2 SVGAGI (reference sequence). CDR3 length: 16 residues. The V gene end was trimmed by 0 bases and the J gene end by 4 bases; junction bases not matched to a gene: 6. Here the CDR3 reads CASSYSGQGWSTEAFF. The DNA of the CDR3 is TGTGCCAGCAGTTACTCAGGACAGGGGTGGAGCACTGAAGCTTTCTTT.

The chain has TRBV20-1 and TRBJ1-2; D unclear. This CDR3 region has 15 residues. V was pared by 6 bases and J by 8 bases, with 25 bases between. Per germline, CDR1 DFQATT and CDR2 SNEGSKA (reference sequence). The CDR3 loop is CSAPTILPSPGGYTF. CDR3 coding DNA: TGCAGTGCCCCCACGATACTGCCTTCTCCGGGGGGCTACACCTTC.

The sample holds many counts of this clonotype. CDR3 sequence: CASSFGVGAYEQYF. CDR3 sequence (DNA): TGCGCCAGCAGCTTTGGTGTCGGTGCCTACGAGCAGTACTTC. V usage is TRBV5-1 and J usage is TRBJ2-7; D not certain. Germline values: CDR1 SGHRS, CDR2 YFSETQ. The ends were cut back, 2 bases at V and 2 bases at J, with 11 bases in the middle. The CDR3 is 14 residues long. Drawing the rest from reference TRBV5-1 and TRBJ2-7, the complete variable domain is KAGVTQTPRYLIKTRGQQVTLSCSPISGHRSVSWYQQTPGQGLQFLFEYFSETQRNKGNFPGRFSGRQFSNSRSEMNVSTLELGDSALYLCASSFGVGAYEQYFGPGTRLTVT.

V and J are TRBV4-1 and TRBJ2-1, with a tentative D call TRBD2 (5 bases). The CDR3 is 17 amino acids. The V end was cut by 1 base, the J end by 1 base, with 14 bases between. CDR1 is MGHRA and CDR2 is YSYEKL in the germline V gene. CDR3 sequence (DNA): TGCGCCAGCAGCCAAGGGGATACCACGGGATCCTACAATGAGCAGTTCTTC. It yields the protein CASSQGDTTGSYNEQFF.

A few counts support this clonotype. The chain recombines TRBV5-4 with TRBJ1-1; D remains unclear. Germline V lookup: CDR1 SGHNT, CDR2 YYREEE (reference sequence). The CDR3 runs 15 residues. Deletions cut 4 bases from V and 0 bases from J, with 13 bases between. CDR3 coding DNA: TGTGCCAGCAGCCCAGAAGGGCCTCTGAACACTGAAGCTTTCTTT. It codes for CASSPEGPLNTEAFF.

This chain links TRBV7-9 with TRBJ1-1; 8 bases map to TRBD1. CDR1 is SEHNR, CDR2 FQNEAQ, per germline (reference sequence). After removal of 3 bases from V and 1 base from J, the junction contained 10 bases not matched to a gene. CDR3 length equals 17 residues. The CDR3 sequence is CASSFLRGDRGNTEAFF. The DNA for the CDR3 is TGTGCCAGCAGCTTCCTAAGGGGAGACAGGGGGAACACTGAAGCTTTCTTT.

This clonotype occurred many times. This chain links TRBV20-1 with TRBJ2-3; D is undetermined. This CDR3 region has 12 residues. The V gene lost 6 bases and the J gene lost 6 bases, with 13 bases spanning the gap. Per germline, CDR1 DFQATT and CDR2 SNEGSKA (reference sequence). In DNA form, the CDR3 reads TGCAGTGCGTACGGCTCAAGCGATACGCAGTATTTT. Translating it yields CSAYGSSDTQYF.

The CDR3 region is CASSYSGLAGGEQFF. CDR3 coding DNA: TGTGCCAGCAGTTACTCGGGACTAGCGGGAGGTGAGCAGTTCTTC. The chain is built from TRBV6-5 and TRBJ2-1; TRBD2 matches 15 bases. Germline lookup yields CDR1 MNHEY and CDR2 SVGAGI. The trim removed 0 bases at V and 9 bases at J, leaving 0 bases unmatched. This CDR3 is 15 amino acids long.

The table lists this clonotype with a few counts. The chain links TRBV20-1 to TRBJ1-2; 7 nucleotides match TRBD1. The CDR3 runs to 14 residues. J lost 4 bases, V lost 5 bases, and 10 bases had no gene match. The germline gives CDR1 DFQATT, CDR2 SNEGSKA (reference sequence). Here the CDR3 reads CSAARDRAAYGYTF. The CDR3 nucleotides are TGCAGTGCTGCCCGGGACAGAGCGGCCTATGGCTACACCTTC.

This clonotype was observed a handful of times. The chain links TRBV20-1 to TRBJ1-5; D possibly corresponds to TRBD1 (5 bases). Germline V CDR1 and CDR2: DFQATT, SNEGSKA (reference sequence). The CDR3 totals 14 residues. The germline V and J ends were trimmed by 5 bases and 3 bases, with 14 bases remaining between them. The CDR3 loop is CSARQGGDNQPQHF. As DNA, the CDR3 is TGCAGTGCTCGGCAGGGAGGGGACAATCAGCCCCAGCATTTT.

This clonotype has a handful of counts. V gene TRBV4-1 combines with J gene TRBJ2-7, with a weak D call TRBD1 (5 bases). V was shortened by 4 bases and J by 4 bases, with 14 bases between the two germline ends. The CDR3 spans 14 residues. The germline gives CDR1 MGHRA, CDR2 YSYEKL. DNA of the CDR3: TGCGCCAGCAGCCGGACACTTACAAATTACGAGCAGTACTTC. As protein: CASSRTLTNYEQYF.

The V call is TRBV7-2, the J call TRBJ1-1; D gene uncertain. Looked up from germline, CDR1 is SGHTA and CDR2 is FQGNSA. The CDR3 consists of 14 residues. V lost 8 bases and J 5 bases, leaving 18 bases between the germline ends. The CDR3 is CASRLDPGMTEAFF. The CDR3 DNA reads TGTGCCAGCCGCCTGGACCCCGGGATGACTGAAGCTTTCTTT.

V usage is TRBV5-1 and J usage is TRBJ1-1; 9 positions match TRBD1. J was trimmed by 4 bases and V by 4 bases; bases with no gene match: 8. This CDR3 contains 15 residues. From germline, CDR1 is SGHRS and CDR2 YFSETQ. CDR3: CASSPETGGVTEAFF. CDR3 sequence (DNA): TGCGCCAGCAGCCCCGAGACAGGGGGTGTCACTGAAGCTTTCTTT.

The J gene is TRBJ2-7, the V gene TRBV3-1, with D hard to call. The germline V gene encodes CDR1 LGHDT and CDR2 YNNKEL (reference sequence). The V gene lost 7 bases and the J gene lost 6 bases, with 19 bases spanning the gap. This CDR3 region has 14 residues. The CDR3 spells CASTGDSLRLEQYF. CDR3 DNA sequence: TGTGCCAGCACCGGAGATTCTCTCAGGCTCGAGCAGTACTTC.

The chain has TRBV5-5 and TRBJ2-5; D may be TRBD2 (5 bases). Trimming stripped 1 base from V and 1 base from J, with 8 bases between. CDR1 is SGHKS, CDR2 YYEKEE, per germline (reference sequence). This CDR3 contains 14 residues. CDR3 in amino acids: CASSLSSVQETQYF. The CDR3 coding sequence is TGTGCCAGCAGCTTGAGTAGCGTCCAAGAGACCCAGTACTTC. Based on the CDR3 plus reference TRBV5-5 and TRBJ2-5, the full variable domain is DAGVTQSPTHLIKTRGQQVTLRCSPISGHKSVSWYQQVLGQGPQFIFQYYEKEERGRGNFPDRFSARQFPNYSSELNVNALLLGDSALYLCASSLSSVQETQYFGPGTRLLVL.

The chain is built from TRBV19 and TRBJ2-3, with D possibly being TRBD2 (6 bases). Trimming shortened V by 4 bases and J by 4 bases, and 12 bases separated the two germline ends. The CDR3 runs 14 residues. The germline V gene encodes CDR1 LNHDA and CDR2 SQIVND (reference sequence). The CDR3 protein is CASSRGLFSDTQYF. CDR3 DNA: TGTGCCAGTAGTAGGGGACTTTTTTCAGATACGCAGTATTTT.

This clonotype has only a few counts. V is TRBV5-1 and J is TRBJ2-4, with TRBD2 matching 10 bases. The trim removed 4 bases at V and 1 base at J, leaving 11 bases unmatched. In germline, CDR1 is SGHRS, CDR2 YFSETQ. This CDR3 contains 18 residues. The DNA of the CDR3 is TGCGCCAGCAGCCCACTAACCAGCGGGGGGGCGGCCAAAAACATTCAGTACTTC. It yields the protein CASSPLTSGGAAKNIQYF.

This chain joins TRBV7-6 and TRBJ2-7; 9 bases map to TRBD2. V dropped 4 bases and J dropped 7; count of bases not matched to a gene: 5. The CDR3 runs to 13 residues. Germline values: CDR1 SGHVS, CDR2 FNYEAQ. The CDR3 is CASSSLAGREQYF. The CDR3 coding sequence is TGTGCCAGCAGCTCGCTAGCGGGGCGGGAGCAGTACTTC.

This clonotype came up a few times. The chain has TRBV20-1 and TRBJ1-1, with D possibly being TRBD1 (6 bases). Between the trimmed V and J ends, which lost 1 base and 8 bases, there was a span of 14 bases. CDR3 length: 13 residues. Per the germline V gene, CDR1 is DFQATT and CDR2 is SNEGSKA (reference sequence). The CDR3 DNA is TGCAGTGCTAGAGGTCAACAGGGCAGGGAAGCTTTCTTT. It is translated as CSARGQQGREAFF.

V gene TRBV29-1 combines with J gene TRBJ2-1; 15 bases map to TRBD2. CDR1 and CDR2 (germline): SQVTM, ANQGSEA. Trimming at V came to 3 bases and at J to 2 bases, leaving 8 bases not matched to a gene. The length of the CDR3 is 18 residues. The CDR3 loop is CSVDFGTSGRSAYNEQFF. The CDR3 DNA sequence: TGCAGCGTTGATTTCGGGACTAGCGGGAGGTCGGCCTACAATGAGCAGTTCTTC.

This clonotype was recorded at least ten times. The chain carries TRBV27 and TRBJ1-1; 7 bases are a match to TRBD1. CDR1 MNHEY and CDR2 SMNVEV come from the germline V gene (reference sequence). The ends lost 3 bases at V and 0 bases at J; junction bases unmatched: 10. CDR3 size: 17 residues. The CDR3 reads CASSFRAGGAVNTEAFF. CDR3 coding DNA: TGTGCCAGCAGTTTCCGGGCAGGGGGGGCTGTGAACACTGAAGCTTTCTTT.

This clonotype has at least ten counts. The V call is TRBV6-6, the J call TRBJ1-6; D unclear. Trimming took 2 bases from V and 5 from J, leaving 4 bases between them. The germline CDR1 and CDR2 sequences are MNHNY and SVGAGI (reference sequence). The length of the CDR3 is 13 residues. CDR3 protein: CASSYGNNSPLHF. The CDR3 DNA is TGTGCCAGCAGTTACGGGAATAATTCACCCCTCCACTTT.

In its sample, this clonotype was seen a few times. V gene TRBV7-9 combines with J gene TRBJ1-1; D ambiguous. This CDR3 comprises 13 residues. Germline lookup yields CDR1 SEHNR and CDR2 FQNEAQ (reference sequence). V lost 1 base to trimming and J lost 3 bases, with 6 bases between them. CDR3 sequence: CASSLESDTEAFF. CDR3 DNA sequence: TGTGCCAGCAGCTTAGAGTCTGACACTGAAGCTTTCTTT. The complete variable domain, with remaining parts taken from reference TRBV7-9 and TRBJ1-1, reads DTGVSQNPRHKITKRGQNVTFRCDPISEHNRLYWYRQTLGQGPEFLTYFQNEAQLEKSRLLSDRFSAERPKGSFSTLEIQRTEQGDSAMYLCASSLESDTEAFFGQGTRLTVV.

V and J are TRBV9 and TRBJ2-1, with 12 bases that match TRBD2. Trimming took 5 bases from V and 9 from J; bases not matched to a gene: 9. The germline V gene has CDR1 SGDLS and CDR2 YYNGEE. The CDR3 is 15 amino acids. This CDR3 is CASRLGASGRGEQFF. CDR3 DNA: TGTGCCAGCAGGTTAGGGGCTAGCGGGAGGGGTGAGCAGTTCTTC.

The V and J genes are TRBV29-1 and TRBJ1-2; maybe TRBD1 (6 bases). The CDR3 has 12 residues. Germline V CDR1 and CDR2: SQVTM, ANQGSEA. Trimming took 4 bases from V and 6 from J, leaving 12 bases between them. The CDR3 sequence: CSVAGQGNGYTF. The DNA of the CDR3 is TGCAGCGTTGCGGGCCAGGGGAATGGCTACACCTTC.

This clonotype appeared a few times. The rearrangement joins TRBV5-1 to TRBJ1-4; D is unresolved. Between the trimmed V and J ends, which lost 4 bases and 3 bases, there was a span of 10 bases. The CDR3 length is 14 residues. Looked up from germline, CDR1 is SGHRS and CDR2 is YFSETQ. In nucleotides, the CDR3 is TGCGCCAGCAGCCCGGACGTATCTAATGAAAAACTGTTTTTT. Its protein is CASSPDVSNEKLFF.

This clonotype was counted between two and nine times. The V and J genes are TRBV27 and TRBJ2-1, with 16 bases that match TRBD2. Germline CDR1 is MNHEY and CDR2 is SMNVEV (reference sequence). The ends lost 11 bases at V and 2 bases at J; junction bases unmatched: 6. The CDR3 is 16 amino acids. CDR3 in amino acids: CAAGTSGRVTYNEQFF. CDR3 nucleotides: TGTGCCGCAGGGACTAGCGGGAGGGTCACCTACAATGAGCAGTTCTTC.